This T cell receptor (beta chain) appears in the sequencing data of a study of blood T cell repertoires in COVID-19. Looking at the study overall: The analysed material was cDNA or gDNA that came from T cells, B-cell-depleted T cells, or PBMCs.

The study recruited exposed participants who had met a COVID-19 case within 2 weeks before entry. The CDR3 runs 11 residues. Germline V gene data show CDR1 as SGHTA and CDR2 as FQGTGA. The method was immunoSEQ multiplex PCR; TCRdb's version includes in-frame clones alone and lacks a portion of them. The data show approximately 140,000 clones, 80% to 85% seen once. Turning to this clone: Its ends do not fully match the called genes, so a read error is possible.

The sequence was collected from a woman aged 45-60 years who had been exposed to COVID-19. V and J are TRBV7-3 and TRBJ1-1; maybe TRBD1 (6 bases). What was sequenced was PBMCs or T cells enriched from blood (not recorded which). CDR3 bases: TGTGCCAGCAGCAAAGGGGGGGTCCCGGTGTTT. Encoded protein: CASSKGGVPVF. Looking up the rest from reference TRBV7-3 and TRBJ1-1 gives the full variable domain: GAGVSQTPSNKVTEKGKYVELRCDPISGHTALYWYRQSLGQGPEFLIYFQGTGAADDSGLPNDRFFAVRPEGSVSTLKIQRTERGDSAVYLCASSKGGVPVFGQGTRLTVV.